This is a list of T cell receptor beta chains from one sample in a study of cytotoxic CD8 clonotypes in ibrutinib-treated CLL. This table comes from immunoSEQ multiplex PCR, and its TCRdb copy is limited to in-frame clones, with some not included. Of about 160,000 clones listed, roughly 86% are singletons. Source: PBMCs, taken after 12 months of ibrutinib treatment. These receptors were taken from a human donor with chronic lymphocytic leukemia. Each CDR3 is given with its conserved first and last residue. A D gene is named only where the DNA matches it firmly. Part of the rows lack a size; the others show once, few, many or a class for expanded clones.

TRBV7-2	NA	NA	TRBJ2-3	TGTGCCAGCAGCTTAGAGTTTCGCGGGACCCCCCAGGATACGCAGTATTTT	CASSLEFRGTPQDTQYF
TRBV2	NA	TRBD1	TRBJ2-5	TGTGCCAGCGCTGGGACAGGGAAGGTTGGGACCCAGTACTTC	CASAGTGKVGTQYF
TRBV7-3	NA	TRBD1	TRBJ2-2	TGTGCCAGCAGCTCCCGGGACAGGGGACGTGGCGGGGAGCTGTTTTTT	CASSSRDRGRGGELFF
TRBV5-4	NA	NA	TRBJ1-2	TGTGCCAGCAGCTTGAAACAGGGAGGTGATGGCTACACCTTC	CASSLKQGGDGYTF
TRBV28	NA	TRBD1	TRBJ1-5	TGTGCCAGCAGTCCACTGGACAGGGTTGATCAGCCCCAGCATTTT	CASSPLDRVDQPQHF
TRBV5-1	NA	NA	TRBJ2-7	TGCGCCAGCAGCTTGGGGACCCTCATGAAGCAGTACTTC	CASSLGTLMKQYF
TRBV28	NA	NA	TRBJ1-3	TGTGCCAGCAGTTTGAACCCGCTTACCTCAATATATTTT	CASSLNPLTSIYF
TRBV7-6	NA	NA	TRBJ1-1	TGTGCCAGCAGCAACAGGCTTGGGGCTGAAGCTTTCTTT	CASSNRLGAEAFF
TRBV4-2	NA	NA	TRBJ1-2	TGTGCCAGCAGCCGCGATTCAGCAGGGATAACCTTC	CASSRDSAGITF
TRBV7-8	once	NA	TRBJ1-1	TGTGCCAGCAGCTTAACAGGGAACACTGAAGCTTTCTTT	CASSLTGNTEAFF
TRBV7-9	few	NA	TRBJ1-3	TGTGCCAGCAGCATCGACGGATTCCAGGGCCCCTTATATTTT	CASSIDGFQGPLYF
TRBV5-1	NA	NA	TRBJ2-3	TGCGCCAGCAACCCCGCTCGCACAGATACGCAGTATTTT	CASNPARTDTQYF
TRBV6-6	NA	NA	TRBJ2-2	TGTGCCAGCAGTTACCACATATACACCGGGGAGCTGTTTTTT	CASSYHIYTGELFF
TRBV27	NA	TRBD2	TRBJ2-3	TGTGCCAGCAGTTTATCTCAGCCAACCGGGACTAGCGGGAGAATTTCTGCGCAGTATTTT	CASSLSQPTGTSGRISAQYF